This T cell receptor (beta chain) emerged from a study of T cells in Graves' hyperthyroidism and ophthalmopathy. The study, taken as a whole, reports: Ophthalmopathy and stable hyperthyroidism were separated by a 13 V-J model. Blood held most thyroid clonotypes expanded above 0.001 frequency.

Subjects with ophthalmopathy showed a Clinical Activity Score no lower than 3, a NOSPECS grade no lower than 4, and a duration shorter than 3 months. This clonotype appeared many times. Its matching antigen is unknown. RNA transcripts were the template for amplifying TCR beta CDR3 regions. HTBI primers drove first-round RT-PCR of the TCR CDR3. TCRdb re-derived calls from the multiplex PCR reads in MiXCR, one entry per CDR3 protein. The sample contains fewer than 500,000 distinct CDR3 sequences, about 14% of which appear only once. V lost 1 base and J 2 bases, leaving 12 bases between the germline ends. This CDR3 region has 15 residues. The germline gives CDR1 SGHTA, CDR2 FQGTGA.

The chain couples TRBV7-3 to TRBJ2-7; perhaps TRBD2 as D (5 bases). Sequencing was done on a sample of blood. This clonotype was sampled from a woman aged 30 to 39 with Graves' ophthalmopathy. Here the CDR3 reads CASSLNKGLAYEQYF. The CDR3 DNA follows: TGTGCCAGCAGCTTAAACAAAGGACTGGCCTACGAGCAGTACTTC.